The source of this T cell receptor (beta chain) is a study of blood T cell repertoires in COVID-19. Trimming removed 6 bases from V and 5 bases from J, with 16 bases in between. The CDR3 contains 13 residues. Germline CDR1 SQVTM, CDR2 ANQGSEA. Only in-frame clones appear in the TCRdb table, and some are missing; sequencing was by immunoSEQ multiplex PCR. Of 55,000 to 80,000 clones in the sample, around 80% were seen once. This sequence was found in a human donor in a cohort sampled during active COVID-19. The chain joins TRBV29-1 to TRBJ1-2, with D perhaps TRBD1 (5 bases). The sample comprised peripheral blood. The CDR3 DNA follows: TGCAGCGTAGATCCGGGGGAGGATTATGGCTACACCTTC. The encoded protein is CSVDPGEDYGYTF.